The rows below give T cell receptor beta chains drawn from one sample of a study of monozygotic twins with inflammatory bowel disease. No DNA is given; TCRdb re-called the 5' RACE reads and lists each CDR3 protein once. Its clone listing holds around 410,000 distinct CDR3 sequences. Sample: blood. These TCRs come from a human donor with ulcerative colitis or Crohn's disease, or a healthy co-twin of an affected twin (not recorded which). Each CDR3 is given with its conserved first and last residue. Each record gives: V gene, J gene, CDR3 protein.

TRBV7-2,TRBJ1-1,CASSAMRGRSTEAFF
TRBV24-1,TRBJ2-5,CATSDLQLAGAQETQYF
TRBV20-1,TRBJ2-7,CSAPRGAGGFWVYEQYF
TRBV7-9,TRBJ1-2,CASSLDDRRYTF
TRBV7-8,TRBJ1-2,CASSWDTEYGYTF
TRBV16,TRBJ2-7,CASSQRRASGRAYEQYF
TRBV7-2,TRBJ1-1,CASSLNGQRSNTEAFF
TRBV20-1,TRBJ2-5,CSAPSWGGQETQYF
TRBV5-1,TRBJ2-7,CASSSQGPDFYEQYF
TRBV27,TRBJ1-5,CASSFRGRVNQPQHF
TRBV18,TRBJ2-3,CASSPLMSGDTDTQYF
TRBV29-1,TRBJ2-1,CSVPDRGNEQFF
TRBV12-3/TRBV12-4,TRBJ1-2,CASSPYGGSYYGYTF
TRBV27,TRBJ1-1,CASSSWQGIGNTEAFF
TRBV18,TRBJ1-1,CASSPYQGQGGGEGTEAFF
TRBV6-5,TRBJ1-5,CASSYSKAAGLPQHF
TRBV6-2/TRBV6-3,TRBJ2-3,CASSLSGRRADTQYF
TRBV6-5,TRBJ2-3,CASSYRTLSTDTQYF
TRBV4-1,TRBJ1-1,CASSQDTRRAFF
TRBV4-2,TRBJ1-1,CASSQDQSLKPEAFF
TRBV6-5,TRBJ2-1,CASSYLRLAGGNEQFF
TRBV5-4,TRBJ1-4,CASSSQGGAGMFF